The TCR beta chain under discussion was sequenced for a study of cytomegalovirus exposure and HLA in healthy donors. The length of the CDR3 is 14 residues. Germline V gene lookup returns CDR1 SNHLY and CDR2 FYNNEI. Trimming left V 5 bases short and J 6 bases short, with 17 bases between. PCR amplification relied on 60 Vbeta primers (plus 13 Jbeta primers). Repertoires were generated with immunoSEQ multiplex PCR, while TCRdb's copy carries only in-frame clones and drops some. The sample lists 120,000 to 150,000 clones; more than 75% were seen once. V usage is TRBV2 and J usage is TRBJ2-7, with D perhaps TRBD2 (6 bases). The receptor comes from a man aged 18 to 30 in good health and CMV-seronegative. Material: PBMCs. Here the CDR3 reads CASSLERASPEQYF. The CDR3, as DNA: TGTGCCAGCAGTCTTGAGCGGGCTTCCCCCGAGCAGTACTTC.